The 24 T cell receptor beta chains given below trace back to one sample, sequenced in a study of blood T cell repertoires in COVID-19. Method: immunoSEQ multiplex PCR; TCRdb's copy keeps in-frame clones and lacks some. The sample has around 700,000 clones, about 90% seen once. Sequencing input: peripheral blood. The origin of the receptors is a young woman with acute or convalescent COVID-19.

The chain joins TRBV5-6 to TRBJ1-2; D gene ambiguous. Germline assignment: CDR1 SGHDT and CDR2 YYEEEE. Trimming shortened V by 2 bases and J by 8 bases, and 13 bases separated the two germline ends. The CDR3 length is 13 residues. CDR3 residues: CASSFGEGVGYTF. The CDR3 nucleotides read TGTGCCAGCAGCTTTGGGGAGGGAGTGGGCTACACCTTC.

The chain recombines TRBV7-9 with TRBJ1-1; no clear D gene. The CDR3 consists of 18 residues. V was trimmed by 5 bases and J by 1 base, leaving 23 bases between them. Germline assignment: CDR1 SEHNR and CDR2 FQNEAQ (reference sequence). CDR3 sequence (DNA): TGTGCCAGCAGCCCGCCGTCGGGGTCCACTCCCCCGAACACTGAAGCTTTCTTT. It codes for CASSPPSGSTPPNTEAFF.

The chain has TRBV5-1 and TRBJ1-1; TRBD1 might be the D (5 bases). CDR3 size: 17 residues. Trimming took 3 bases from V and 0 from J, leaving 18 bases between them. Germline V gene sequence: CDR1 SGHRS, CDR2 YFSETQ. Here the CDR3 reads CASSSQGFGPMNTEAFF. The CDR3 nucleotides read TGCGCCAGCAGCTCCCAGGGTTTCGGGCCTATGAACACTGAAGCTTTCTTT.

The chain is built from TRBV7-2 and TRBJ2-1; 10 bases match TRBD2. Germline V gene sequence: CDR1 SGHTA, CDR2 FQGNSA. This CDR3 region has 14 residues. V shed 2 bases and J 13 bases; nucleotides not matched to a gene: 8. For the CDR3, the DNA is TGTGCCAGCAGCTTAAGGCAAACTAGCGGGGAACAGTTCTTC. It codes for CASSLRQTSGEQFF.

The CDR3 nucleotides are TGTGCCAGCAGCTTAGCGCCGGGACAGAGAGACTATGGCTACACCTTC. This encodes CASSLAPGQRDYGYTF. V and J are TRBV7-9 and TRBJ1-2; 7 bases align to TRBD1. The CDR3 has 16 amino acids. The germline CDR1 and CDR2 sequences are SEHNR and FQNEAQ (reference sequence). The V gene end was trimmed by 0 bases and the J gene end by 3 bases; junction bases not matched to a gene: 7.

Written as DNA, the CDR3 is TGTGCCAGCAGTTACCGGCAGGGCCATAGCAATCAGCCCCAGCATTTT. Its translation: CASSYRQGHSNQPQHF. The chain couples TRBV6-2 or TRBV6-3 to TRBJ1-5; a possible D gene is TRBD1 (5 bases). Germline CDR1 is MNHEY and CDR2 is SVGEGT. The CDR3 is 16 amino acids. V dropped 2 bases and J dropped 0 bases, with 11 bases sitting between them.

There are a few counts of this clone. The V call is TRBV19, the J call TRBJ1-2, with D possibly matching TRBD1 (5 bases). This CDR3 contains 15 residues. CDR1 is LNHDA and CDR2 is SQIVND in the germline V gene (reference sequence). Trimming cost V 5 bases and J 4 bases, with 17 bases left between them. CDR3 in DNA: TGTGCCAGTAGTCCAGCATTCGACAGTTCCTATGGCTACACCTTC. It is translated as CASSPAFDSSYGYTF.

The chain recombines TRBV6-5 with TRBJ2-7; D unresolved. Trimming pared 7 bases from V and 9 bases from J, leaving 16 bases between. CDR3 size: 12 residues. CDR1 and CDR2 from the germline V gene are MNHEY and SVGAGI. The CDR3 DNA follows: TGTGCCAGCATGGCGGCCAAGCCGTGGCAGTACTTC. It translates to CASMAAKPWQYF.

The V and J genes are TRBV7-3 and TRBJ1-1; D ambiguous. CDR3 length: 14 amino acids. Germline values: CDR1 SGHTA, CDR2 FQGTGA. V lost 4 bases, J lost 7 bases, and 16 bases lay in between. Here the CDR3 DNA reads TGTGCCAGCAGCTCGTACATCTTAGAGGGTGAAGCTTTCTTT. This gives the protein CASSSYILEGEAFF.

This rearrangement joins TRBV28 to TRBJ1-5; no clear D gene. The V end lost 6 bases, the J end lost 6 bases, and 15 bases lay between the germline ends. Per germline, CDR1 MDHEN and CDR2 SYDVKM. This CDR3 contains 14 residues. The CDR3 here is CASSVRGLGQPQHF. In nucleotides, the CDR3 is TGTGCCAGCAGCGTCAGAGGGCTTGGTCAGCCCCAGCATTTT.

This chain joins TRBV7-3 and TRBJ1-2; D not resolved. Per the germline V gene, CDR1 is SGHTA and CDR2 is FQGTGA. The CDR3 runs to 14 residues. Deletions cut 5 bases from V and 2 bases from J, with 12 bases between. CDR3 bases: TGTGCCAGCAGCCCCGGACGGGAGAACTATGGCTACACCTTC. It translates to CASSPGRENYGYTF.

The chain uses TRBV20-1 and TRBJ1-2; 8 bases are shared with TRBD1. The ends lost 5 bases at V and 8 bases at J; junction bases unmatched: 4. The CDR3 covers 11 residues. The germline V gene has CDR1 DFQATT and CDR2 SNEGSKA (reference sequence). The CDR3 reads CSAGQGGGYTF. CDR3 in DNA: TGCAGTGCTGGACAGGGTGGCGGCTACACCTTC.

The rearrangement joins TRBV30 to TRBJ1-1, with D tentatively TRBD1 (6 bases). V was shortened by 3 bases and J by 4 bases, with 15 bases between the two germline ends. CDR3 size: 14 residues. Germline V gene sequence: CDR1 GTSNPN, CDR2 SVGIG (reference sequence). The CDR3 protein is CAWRTTGISTEAFF. CDR3 in DNA: TGTGCCTGGAGGACAACAGGGATCAGCACTGAAGCTTTCTTT. The variable domain in full, with the rest retrieved from reference TRBV30 and TRBJ1-1, is SQTIHQWPATLVQPVGSPLSLECTVEGTSNPNLYWYRQAAGRGLQLLFYSVGIGQISSEVPQNLSASRPQDRQFILSSKKLLLSDSGFYLCAWRTTGISTEAFFGQGTRLTVV.

This clone was observed a handful of times. The chain uses TRBV6-1 and TRBJ1-1, with 7 bases matching TRBD1. V dropped 1 base and J dropped 11; count of bases not matched to a gene: 19. CDR3 length: 17 amino acids. Germline CDR1 is MNHNS and CDR2 is SASEGT. DNA for the CDR3: TGTGCCAGCAGTGAAGATTGGATTTTAGGGGGCAGTACATGGGCTTTCTTT. It codes for CASSEDWILGGSTWAFF.

The chain joins TRBV9 to TRBJ2-7, with D possibly being TRBD2 (5 bases). Per germline, CDR1 SGDLS and CDR2 YYNGEE. Trimming removed 0 bases from V and 7 bases from J, with 14 bases in between. The CDR3 extends over 14 amino acids. The CDR3 nucleotides read TGTGCCAGCAGCGTAGCGGAGGAGGTGGGTGAGCAGTACTTC. It codes for CASSVAEEVGEQYF.

The genes are TRBV5-1 and TRBJ2-1; D gene uncertain. The length of the CDR3 is 13 residues. The germline CDR1 and CDR2 sequences are SGHRS and YFSETQ. The V and J ends lost 0 bases and 5 bases respectively, with 6 bases between them. The chain's CDR3 is CASSLVTDNEQFF. CDR3 in DNA: TGCGCCAGCAGCTTGGTAACGGACAATGAGCAGTTCTTC.

V is TRBV5-1 and J is TRBJ2-2; 12 nucleotides align to TRBD2. The CDR3 length is 21 residues. Germline V gene lookup returns CDR1 SGHRS and CDR2 YFSETQ. The ends lost 0 bases at V and 0 bases at J; junction bases unmatched: 12. CDR3 region: CASSLGRTSGGFFANTGELFF. Here the CDR3 DNA reads TGCGCCAGCAGCTTGGGACGAACTAGCGGGGGGTTTTTCGCGAACACCGGGGAGCTGTTTTTT.

This clone is a singleton in its sample. The chain's CDR3 is CASSSTDESNQPQHF. The CDR3 DNA sequence: TGTGCCAGTAGTAGTACAGACGAAAGTAATCAGCCCCAGCATTTT. V is TRBV19 and J is TRBJ1-5; no clear D. Trimming pared 4 bases from V and 4 bases from J, leaving 14 bases between. CDR1 and CDR2 from the germline V gene are LNHDA and SQIVND (reference sequence). The CDR3 runs 15 residues.

This chain joins TRBV25-1 and TRBJ1-2; D might be TRBD1 (6 bases). This CDR3 spans 14 amino acids. V was cut by 7 bases and J by 0 bases, with 12 bases left in between. Germline V lookup: CDR1 MGHDK, CDR2 SYGVNS. The CDR3 is CASNPTGTNYGYTF. CDR3 coding DNA: TGTGCCAGCAACCCGACAGGTACTAACTATGGCTACACCTTC.

This clone was seen more than once but under ten times. The J gene is TRBJ1-2, the V gene TRBV28; perhaps TRBD1 as D (5 bases). CDR3 length: 16 residues. Trimming removed 1 base from V and 2 bases from J, with 14 bases in between. From germline, CDR1 is MDHEN and CDR2 SYDVKM. The CDR3 sequence is CASSLSPKGLNYGYTF. In DNA form, the CDR3 reads TGTGCCAGCAGTTTATCCCCGAAGGGACTCAACTATGGCTACACCTTC.

The rearrangement uses TRBV4-2 and TRBJ2-5, with TRBD2 matching over 10 bases. Losses at the gene ends were 0 bases for V and 3 bases for J; bases not matched to a gene: 4. The germline V gene encodes CDR1 LGHNA and CDR2 YNFKEQ. The CDR3 contains 16 residues. The CDR3, as DNA: TGTGCCAGCAGCCAAGAAGAGCTAGCGGGAGAAGAGACCCAGTACTTC. Translation gives CASSQEELAGEETQYF.

The chain has TRBV19 and TRBJ1-5; D is unresolved. The CDR3 runs to 15 residues. Germline assignment: CDR1 LNHDA and CDR2 SQIVND (reference sequence). Trimming shortened V by 1 base and J by 0 bases, and 7 bases separated the two germline ends. Here the CDR3 reads CASSIGAASNQPQHF. As DNA, the CDR3 is TGTGCCAGTAGTATAGGGGCAGCTAGCAATCAGCCCCAGCATTTT.

The V and J genes are TRBV4-1 and TRBJ1-2; perhaps TRBD1 as D (6 bases). Germline V lookup: CDR1 MGHRA, CDR2 YSYEKL. The ends were cut back, 0 bases at V and 4 bases at J, with 18 bases in the middle. The CDR3 runs to 17 residues. The CDR3 DNA reads TGCGCCAGCAGCCAAGAGTCTATGGGGCAGGGGATCTATGGCTACACCTTC. It specifies CASSQESMGQGIYGYTF.

This clone was seen a few times. The CDR3 DNA reads as TGTGCCAGCAGACAGACAGGGCTCGAGCAGTACTTC. Translating gives CASRQTGLEQYF. The chain is built from TRBV28 and TRBJ2-7; 7 bases agree with TRBD1. The CDR3 runs 12 residues. J gave up 6 bases and V 6 bases, and 5 bases lay outside the gene matches. The germline CDR1 and CDR2 sequences are MDHEN and SYDVKM.